The rows below give T cell receptor beta chains drawn from one sample of a study of OX40 agonist ivuxolimab in advanced cancers. Clones were read by immunoSEQ multiplex PCR, and TCRdb kept only the in-frame ones, dropping some. In the table there are some 20,000 clones, 83% of which are singletons. The source was CD4+ or CD8+ T cells sorted from blood, collected in a trial of the OX40 agonist ivuxolimab. The receptors originated from an adult with an advanced solid tumor such as melanoma, head and neck, liver or kidney cancer. CDR3s include the opening cysteine and the closing phenylalanine or tryptophan. The D gene is left open where the match is weak. Part of the rows lack a size; the others show once, few, many or a class for expanded clones.

CATRTGGEQYF | TGTGCCACCCGGACAGGGGGCGAGCAGTACTTC | TRBD1 | TRBV10-3 | NA | TRBJ2-7
CASREVTDIQYF | TGTGCCAGCAGGGAGGTTACTGACATTCAGTACTTC | NA | TRBV28 | NA | TRBJ2-4
CASSGDGTGEKLFF | TGCGCCAGCAGCGGGGACGGCACGGGGGAAAAACTGTTTTTT | NA | TRBV10-1 | NA | TRBJ1-4
CASGSSYEQYF | TGTGCCAGCGGGAGCTCCTACGAGCAGTACTTC | NA | TRBV27 | NA | TRBJ2-7
CASSFGSGRAGKTQYF | TGCGCCAGCAGCTTCGGGAGCGGGAGGGCCGGAAAGACCCAGTACTTC | TRBD2 | TRBV5-1 | NA | TRBJ2-5
CAISGASGISYEQYF | TGTGCCATCAGTGGGGCTAGCGGGATCAGCTACGAGCAGTACTTC | TRBD2 | TRBV10-3 | NA | TRBJ2-7
CASRTGGVYGYTF | TGTGCCAGCAGAACAGGGGGCGTCTATGGCTACACCTTC | TRBD1 | TRBV5-4 | NA | TRBJ1-2
CARSLGQVNTGELFF | TGTGCCAGAAGCTTGGGGCAGGTGAACACCGGGGAGCTGTTTTTT | NA | TRBV5-3 | NA | TRBJ2-2
CASSVVRNEQYF | TGTGCCAGCAGCGTCGTCCGAAACGAGCAGTACTTC | NA | TRBV7-9 | NA | TRBJ2-7
CAWSVSWDNEQFF | TGTGCCTGGAGTGTTTCTTGGGACAATGAGCAGTTCTTC | NA | TRBV30 | NA | TRBJ2-1
CASSPIEREGTLEQYF | TGTGCCAGCAGCCCCATCGAGCGGGAGGGGACTTTGGAGCAGTACTTC | TRBD2 | TRBV7-9 | few | TRBJ2-7
CASSPMVLYPNQPQHF | TGTGCCAGCAGCCCCATGGTTCTCTACCCGAATCAGCCCCAGCATTTT | NA | TRBV28 | once | TRBJ1-5
CASSLGGAGVEGYTF | TGCGCCAGCAGCTTGGGGGGTGCAGGGGTCGAGGGCTACACCTTC | NA | TRBV5-1 | few | TRBJ1-2